The present entry profiles one TCR beta chain with its context. Through negative isolation, CD4+ and CD8+ T cells were obtained, while TEMRA cells were enriched using FACS. With random hexamers, about 0.5 to 1 ug RNA was reverse transcribed. immunoSEQ multiplex PCR amplified TCR beta CDR3 across 54 Vbeta, 13 Jbeta. TCRdb independently ran MiXCR on the immunoSEQ multiplex PCR reads; one entry per CDR3 protein. The sample has more than 120,000 distinct CDR3 sequences, roughly 95% seen once. The ends were cut back, 7 bases at V and 5 bases at J, with 10 bases in the middle. CDR3 length equals 12 residues. These data originate in a study of CD8 T cells in Susac syndrome.

This clonotype was sampled from a human donor in good health. V gene TRBV12-3 or TRBV12-4 combines with J gene TRBJ2-3; D might be TRBD1 (6 bases). Sequenced input: CD4+ T cells from PBMCs. CDR3 in amino acids: CASKLQGDTQYF. CDR3 DNA sequence: TGTGCCAGCAAATTACAGGGAGATACGCAGTATTTT.